This entry lists 29 T cell receptor beta chains sequenced from one sample in a study of T-cell memory formation after mild COVID-19 (dated by TCRdb to 2020 to 2023). The library was generated by 5' RACE. Instrument used: Illumina NovaSeq 6000. TCRdb ran its own pipeline on the public reads, namely fastp trimming at Q25 and MiXCR clone calling, and kept in-frame beta chains. For every CDR3 protein sequence, its rows merge into one entry that carries the most common genes and DNA. The sample data list 450,000 to 650,000 distinct CDR3 sequences, and about a fifth of these were observed just once. Approximately 12% of the sample is held by the ten biggest clonotypes. The sequenced sample consisted of PBMCs or a T cell subset sorted from them (not recorded which). The receptors stem from an adult woman who had mild COVID-19 (a few samples of this study predate the infection). The sample titles of this study are shuffled in the database, so cell type and time point are left out; the donor was told from shared clones.

The chain links TRBV25-1 to TRBJ2-7; D is tentatively TRBD1 or TRBD2 (6 bases each). Germline loops: CDR1 MGHDK, CDR2 SYGVNS. Trimming took 3 bases from V and 1 from J, leaving 10 bases between them. This CDR3 has 14 residues. The CDR3 sequence: CASSEGGASYEQYF. The DNA for the CDR3 is TGTGCCAGCAGTGAGGGGGGCGCGTCCTACGAGCAGTACTTC.

The chain carries TRBV27 and TRBJ2-7, with 7 nucleotides matching TRBD1. Germline assignment: CDR1 MNHEY and CDR2 SMNVEV (reference sequence). The CDR3 spans 13 residues. The ends lost 5 bases at V and 4 bases at J; junction bases unmatched: 5. CDR3: CASSADRRYEQYF. Here the CDR3 DNA reads TGTGCCAGCAGTGCGGACAGGCGATACGAGCAGTACTTC.

A few counts support this clonotype. This chain uses TRBV27 with TRBJ1-1; D is uncertain. Germline lookup yields CDR1 MNHEY and CDR2 SMNVEV (reference sequence). The CDR3 has 15 residues. V was shortened by 1 base and J by 0 bases, with 9 bases between the two germline ends. CDR3 nucleotides: TGTGCCAGCAGTTTATATGACGGGATGAACACTGAAGCTTTCTTT. Its translation: CASSLYDGMNTEAFF.

The rearrangement joins TRBV5-1 to TRBJ1-3; D remains ambiguous. Germline values: CDR1 SGHRS, CDR2 YFSETQ. The CDR3 loop spans 17 amino acids. The V end was cut by 3 bases, the J end by 0 bases, with 16 bases between. In DNA form, the CDR3 reads TGCGCCAGCAGCTACGAACAGCTACTTAGCTCTGGAAACACCATATATTTT. It codes for CASSYEQLLSSGNTIYF.

This clonotype has more than one count but fewer than ten. The rearrangement joins TRBV2 to TRBJ2-7; 7 bases align to TRBD1. V was pared by 5 bases and J by 6 bases, with 10 bases of the junction left unmatched. Per the germline V gene, CDR1 is SNHLY and CDR2 is FYNNEI. This CDR3 comprises 14 residues. The CDR3 bases are TGTGCCAGCAGTCACCCGGGACAGTTCTTCGAGCAGTACTTC. Translated, it gives CASSHPGQFFEQYF.

This clonotype was counted a few times. The chain links TRBV7-9 to TRBJ2-7; unclear D gene. Between the trimmed V and J ends, which lost 1 base and 0 bases, there was a span of 13 bases. The CDR3 is made up of 16 amino acids. CDR1 and CDR2 from the germline V gene are SEHNR and FQNEAQ (reference sequence). Here the CDR3 DNA reads TGTGCCAGCAGCTTAGAGCCGACGGTAAGCTCCTACGAGCAGTACTTC. Encoded protein: CASSLEPTVSSYEQYF.

This clonotype was seen a few times. This chain connects TRBV7-9 to TRBJ2-3; D perhaps matches TRBD1 (6 bases). The V and J ends lost 5 bases and 3 bases respectively, with 12 bases between them. The CDR3 runs to 14 residues. CDR1 and CDR2 from the germline V gene are SEHNR and FQNEAQ (reference sequence). In DNA form, the CDR3 reads TGTGCCAGCAGCATACAGGGTCGGACAGATACGCAGTATTTT. This sequence encodes CASSIQGRTDTQYF.

The chain combines TRBV5-1 with TRBJ2-3; D remains ambiguous. The V end was cut by 0 bases, the J end by 0 bases, with 11 bases between. This CDR3 has 16 residues. In germline, CDR1 is SGHRS, CDR2 YFSETQ. CDR3 protein: CASSLDRTLSTDTQYF. The CDR3 region has the DNA TGCGCCAGCAGCTTGGACCGCACACTTAGCACAGATACGCAGTATTTT.

Here the CDR3 DNA reads TGTGCCAGCAGCCCAAGCGAAGGGACAGGGGTGGGGAATGAGCAGTTCTTC. This sequence encodes CASSPSEGTGVGNEQFF. The chain couples TRBV7-9 to TRBJ2-1; 10 nucleotides agree with TRBD1. Germline V CDR1 and CDR2: SEHNR, FQNEAQ (reference sequence). The CDR3 is 17 residues long. The V and J ends lost 5 bases and 7 bases, in that order; junction bases with no gene match: 14.

The V gene is TRBV2, the J gene TRBJ2-4; 7 bases fit TRBD1. The CDR3 is 12 residues long. V was pared by 4 bases and J by 8 bases, with 2 bases of the junction left unmatched. The germline gives CDR1 SNHLY, CDR2 FYNNEI. CDR3 nucleotides: TGTGCCAGCAGTGTAACAGGGGACATTCAGTACTTC. Protein: CASSVTGDIQYF.

About this clonotype: Sequence at one end of the junction differs from germline and may be a read error. The J gene is TRBJ2-4, the V gene TRBV24-1; TRBD1 matches 10 bases. CDR1 KGHDR and CDR2 SFDVKD come from the germline V gene. The CDR3 contains 16 residues. For the CDR3, the DNA is TGTGCCACCAGTGAGGGGACAGGGGTAGCCAAAAACTTTCAGTACTTC. Residues: CATSEGTGVAKNFQYF.

This clonotype was seen more than once but under ten times. The chain uses TRBV20-1 and TRBJ1-1; 7 bases fit TRBD1. J gave up 5 bases and V 5 bases, and 8 bases lay outside the gene matches. This CDR3 has 13 amino acids. Germline V lookup: CDR1 DFQATT, CDR2 SNEGSKA (reference sequence). The CDR3 nucleotides read TGCAGTGCTGCGCGCTACAGGGGAACTGAAGCTTTCTTT. It encodes CSAARYRGTEAFF.

This sequence joins TRBV5-1 and TRBJ2-7, with 9 bases matching TRBD2. Losses at the gene ends were 0 bases for V and 5 bases for J; bases not matched to a gene: 9. Germline CDR1 reads SGHRS; CDR2 reads YFSETQ. The CDR3 runs 16 residues. The CDR3 coding sequence is TGCGCCAGCAGCTTGGTAGGAGCGGGGGGCGTCCACGAGCAGTACTTC. Translated, it gives CASSLVGAGGVHEQYF.

This rearrangement joins TRBV6-5 to TRBJ2-1, with 11 positions matching TRBD2. Unmatched junction bases numbered 10, after V lost 6 bases and J lost 9 bases. Germline assignment: CDR1 MNHEY and CDR2 SVGAGI. The CDR3 extends over 15 amino acids. CDR3 DNA sequence: TGTGCCAGCAGAATAGCGGGGGGGCCGGTGGGTGAGCAGTTCTTC. This codes for CASRIAGGPVGEQFF.

The sample holds a few counts of this clonotype. The chain is built from TRBV9 and TRBJ1-1; D gene ambiguous. Trimming left V 0 bases short and J 1 base short, with 7 bases between. The CDR3 consists of 14 residues. Germline V gene sequence: CDR1 SGDLS, CDR2 YYNGEE. The chain's CDR3 is CASSVVVGNTEAFF. The CDR3 coding sequence is TGTGCCAGCAGCGTAGTGGTCGGGAACACTGAAGCTTTCTTT.

The sample holds a few counts of this clonotype. The chain combines TRBV2 with TRBJ2-1; TRBD2 is a possible D gene (5 bases). The CDR3 consists of 16 residues. V shed 2 bases and J shed 0 bases, with 11 bases lying between them. The germline V gene encodes CDR1 SNHLY and CDR2 FYNNEI. CDR3 amino acids: CASSERVAGSYNEQFF. For the CDR3, the DNA is TGTGCCAGCAGTGAAAGGGTTGCGGGCTCCTACAATGAGCAGTTCTTC.

This clonotype was detected ten times or more. The rearrangement uses TRBV7-3 and TRBJ1-1; D gene uncertain. Germline V CDR1 and CDR2: SGHTA, FQGTGA. The ends were cut back, 6 bases at V and 4 bases at J, with 12 bases in the middle. The CDR3 covers 13 residues. CDR3 in amino acids: CASSSGWGTEAFF. The CDR3 nucleotides are TGTGCCAGCAGTTCGGGGTGGGGCACTGAAGCTTTCTTT. Drawing the rest from reference TRBV7-3 and TRBJ1-1, the complete variable domain is GAGVSQTPSNKVTEKGKYVELRCDPISGHTALYWYRQSLGQGPEFLIYFQGTGAADDSGLPNDRFFAVRPEGSVSTLKIQRTERGDSAVYLCASSSGWGTEAFFGQGTRLTVV.

This clonotype was counted a few times. The chain combines TRBV25-1 with TRBJ1-2, with 9 bases aligning to TRBD1. Germline V CDR1 and CDR2: MGHDK, SYGVNS. This CDR3 comprises 15 residues. After removal of 6 bases from V and 7 bases from J, the junction contained 12 bases not matched to a gene. As DNA, the CDR3 is TGTGCCAGCAGCCCCCTACAGGGGGCCTTGGGTGGCTACACCTTC. Translating it yields CASSPLQGALGGYTF.

This clonotype was counted between two and nine times. The chain couples TRBV29-1 to TRBJ2-5; D call uncertain. With 4 bases removed from V and 2 bases from J, the gap between germline ends came to 11 bases. The CDR3 extends over 13 amino acids. Looked up from germline, CDR1 is SQVTM and CDR2 is ANQGSEA. The CDR3 nucleotides read TGCAGCGTTGTTCCTGGAACTCAAGAGACCCAGTACTTC. Translating it yields CSVVPGTQETQYF.

This clonotype was seen only a few times. This chain connects TRBV20-1 to TRBJ1-5; TRBD1 matches 8 bases. CDR3 length: 15 residues. V lost 1 base to trimming and J lost 4 bases; unmatched junction nucleotides: 6. CDR1 and CDR2 from the germline V gene are DFQATT and SNEGSKA (reference sequence). The CDR3 spells CSARGQGARNQPQHF. The CDR3 DNA is TGCAGTGCTAGAGGCCAGGGGGCTCGGAATCAGCCCCAGCATTTT.

This clonotype has a count of ten or more. The J gene is TRBJ2-2, the V gene TRBV27, with D possibly being TRBD1 or TRBD2 (5 bases each). This CDR3 spans 14 amino acids. Germline CDR1 is MNHEY and CDR2 is SMNVEV (reference sequence). V lost 6 bases, J lost 7 bases, and 15 bases lay in between. In nucleotides, the CDR3 is TGTGCCAGCAGCCTGAGGGGTTTTGGCGGGGAGCTGTTTTTT. It yields the protein CASSLRGFGGELFF.

This clonotype turned up a few times. The CDR3 here is CASSYSRHYGSGPQHF. Here the CDR3 DNA reads TGTGCCAGCAGTTACTCGAGACATTATGGAAGTGGGCCCCAGCATTTT. This chain links TRBV6-2 or TRBV6-3 with TRBJ1-5, with unresolved D. The CDR3 extends over 16 amino acids. Germline V gene sequence: CDR1 MNHEY, CDR2 SVGEGT. With 0 bases removed from V and 9 bases from J, the gap between germline ends came to 18 bases.

CDR3 nucleotides: TGTGCCAGCTCACTGGGACAAGCCAACAATGAGCAGTTCTTC. This translates into CASSLGQANNEQFF. This sequence joins TRBV18 and TRBJ2-1; possible D gene TRBD1, 6 bases. Germline-derived CDR1 and CDR2 are KGHSH and LQKENI. This CDR3 comprises 14 residues. V lost 4 bases to trimming and J lost 5 bases, with 12 bases between them.

This clonotype was seen more than once but under ten times. The chain carries TRBV7-9 and TRBJ2-1, with a tentative D call TRBD2 (5 bases). The CDR3 loop spans 17 amino acids. V was cut by 5 bases and J by 0 bases, with 17 bases left in between. Germline V gene sequence: CDR1 SEHNR, CDR2 FQNEAQ (reference sequence). CDR3 DNA sequence: TGTGCCAGCAGCCGAGGGCCAAGCGAAAGCTCCTACAATGAGCAGTTCTTC. Protein product: CASSRGPSESSYNEQFF.

In the case of this clonotype: At one end, the junction sequence differs from germline, possibly due to a read error. This chain joins TRBV7-9 and TRBJ2-1; D is unresolved. The germline gives CDR1 SEHNR, CDR2 FQNEAQ (reference sequence). There are 11 residues in the CDR3. The CDR3 sequence: CASRLGHEQFF. In nucleotides, the CDR3 is TGTGCCAGCAGGTTAGGGCATGAGCAGTTCTTC.

V and J are TRBV2 and TRBJ1-2; 7 bases line up with TRBD1. The ends lost 3 bases at V and 4 bases at J; junction bases unmatched: 23. The CDR3 sequence is 20 residues long. Germline V lookup: CDR1 SNHLY, CDR2 FYNNEI. The DNA of the CDR3 is TGTGCCAGCAGTGACCCCGACACACGCTCTTCTGACAGGGCGTTCTATGGCTACACCTTC. Its translation is CASSDPDTRSSDRAFYGYTF.

This clonotype was detected a few times. A junction end diverges from the germline sequence, so it may reflect a read error. The genes are TRBV7-9 and TRBJ1-3, with 10 bases lining up with TRBD1. Germline V gives CDR1 SEHNR, CDR2 FQNEAQ (reference sequence). This CDR3 has 14 residues. The CDR3 spells CASSSTGGGNTIYF. CDR3 DNA: TGTGCCAGCAGCTCGACAGGGGGCGGAAATACCATATATTTT.

The V gene is TRBV27, the J gene TRBJ1-6, with TRBD1 matching 10 bases. The ends lost 5 bases at V and 9 bases at J; junction bases unmatched: 13. The CDR3 sequence is 17 residues long. Germline loops: CDR1 MNHEY, CDR2 SMNVEV (reference sequence). CDR3 DNA: TGTGCCAGCAGTGTCTCACCGGGACAGGGGTTGGGTTCACCCCTCCACTTT. It codes for CASSVSPGQGLGSPLHF.

This clonotype was counted only a few times. The chain combines TRBV29-1 with TRBJ2-1; D is unresolved. Between the trimmed V and J ends, which lost 7 bases and 0 bases, there was a span of 13 bases. The CDR3 contains 14 residues. CDR1 and CDR2 (germline): SQVTM, ANQGSEA. Here the CDR3 DNA reads TGCAGCGCCACCCCGCGAGGCTCCTACAATGAGCAGTTCTTC. This gives the protein CSATPRGSYNEQFF.